This TCR beta chain was recorded in a study of shared clonotypes between healthy human individuals. Study in general: Aged between 18 and 49, the donors were two women and three men. Per donor, CD8 memory used one plate, CD8 naive used two, CD4 memory used three and CD4 naive used three.

In the original analysis: For the immunoSEQ data, sequences were junction-only without quality scores, so filtering differed. The assay was immunoSEQ multiplex PCR, and TCRdb's table has in-frame clones only and misses some. V and J calls and clone size are those listed in that table; D and trimming were worked out from the DNA. The table shows approximately 1.4 million clones, with nearly 99% occurring only once. Germline-derived CDR1 and CDR2 are SGHTA and FQGNSA. The length of the CDR3 is 13 residues. V dropped 5 bases and J dropped 5 bases, with 11 bases sitting between them. Study results and limitations: Enrolling few donors narrowed the genetic and exposure-history diversity that was represented.

To note about this clone: Its antigen is unidentified.

The origin of this receptor is a man between 25 and 39 years old in good health. The material sequenced was naive CD4+ T cells sorted from blood. Subset noted: CD45RA+ positively selected. This chain uses TRBV7-2 with TRBJ2-3; possibly TRBD2 for D (6 bases). The CDR3 DNA follows: TGTGCCAGCAGCGGGGGGACTGGAGATACGCAGTATTTT. Its protein product is CASSGGTGDTQYF.